This entry lists 4 T cell receptor beta chains sequenced from one sample in a study of blood T cell repertoires in COVID-19. The assay was immunoSEQ multiplex PCR, and TCRdb's table has in-frame clones only and misses some. The sample lists about 120,000 clones, about four fifths seen once, with around 15% in the top ten. The sample comprised peripheral blood. Receptors originate from a man aged 55 to 70 with active or convalescent COVID-19.

The chain is built from TRBV7-8 and TRBJ2-1; D is unclear. CDR3 length: 11 amino acids. Germline V lookup: CDR1 SGHVS, CDR2 FQNEAQ. With 5 bases removed from V and 10 bases from J, the gap between germline ends came to 9 bases. Here the CDR3 reads CASSRTREQFF. The CDR3 DNA follows: TGTGCCAGCAGCCGAACGAGGGAGCAGTTCTTC.

The rearrangement links TRBV30 to TRBJ2-5; no clear D gene. The V gene's germline CDR1 is GTSNPN and CDR2 SVGIG (reference sequence). The CDR3 is 13 amino acids. The germline V and J ends were trimmed by 0 bases and 2 bases, with 7 bases remaining between them. The DNA for the CDR3 is TGTGCCTGGAGTGTTGGCTGGCAAGAGACCCAGTACTTC. Protein sequence: CAWSVGWQETQYF.

The rearrangement joins TRBV7-2 to TRBJ2-7, with TRBD2 as a possible D gene (5 bases). V lost 7 bases to trimming and J lost 3 bases, with 10 bases between them. The CDR3 has 12 amino acids. Germline values: CDR1 SGHTA, CDR2 FQGNSA. DNA of the CDR3: TGTGCCAGCACCGAGGGAGTCTACGAGCAGTACTTC. Translation gives CASTEGVYEQYF.

This chain links TRBV15 with TRBJ2-7; D remains ambiguous. The CDR3 is 15 residues long. V lost 0 bases and J 4 bases, leaving 13 bases between the germline ends. Germline V gene lookup returns CDR1 LNHNV and CDR2 YYDKDF (reference sequence). Written as DNA, the CDR3 is TGTGCCACCAGCAGAGATCGTCTAGATACTTACGAGCAGTACTTC. As protein: CATSRDRLDTYEQYF.